The 16 T cell receptor beta chains below come from one sample, sequenced in a study of metastatic and nonmetastatic thyroid tumors. TCRdb reassembled clones from the PCR reads with MiXCR. The sample lists thousands of clones; approximately 44% were seen once. All patients were untreated before thyroid surgery. Sequencing was carried out using tumor tissue. Receptor source: a male donor with papillary thyroid cancer or a benign thyroid nodule (not recorded which). Some clones in this sample may be carry-over from other donors' samples.

This clone was recorded a few times. The chain uses TRBV20-1 and TRBJ1-1, with TRBD1 matching over 7 bases. This CDR3 comprises 16 residues. J lost 1 base, V lost 3 bases, and 11 bases had no gene match. Germline V lookup: CDR1 DFQATT, CDR2 SNEGSKA (reference sequence). The CDR3 protein is CSARGSDREWNTEAFF. Written as DNA, the CDR3 is TGCAGTGCTAGGGGCTCTGACAGGGAATGGAACACTGAAGCTTTCTTT.

J is TRBJ1-6 and V is TRBV30, with 9 bases fitting TRBD1. The V and J ends lost 3 bases and 8 bases, in that order; junction bases with no gene match: 5. The length of the CDR3 is 14 residues. Germline CDR1 GTSNPN, CDR2 SVGIG (reference sequence). The CDR3 loop is CAWRRQGDDSPLHF. As DNA, the CDR3 is TGTGCCTGGAGAAGACAGGGGGATGATTCACCCCTCCACTTT.

The chain carries TRBV18 and TRBJ2-7, with a tentative D call TRBD1 (7 bases). CDR3 length: 15 amino acids. V was trimmed by 2 bases and J by 5 bases, leaving 16 bases between them. CDR1 is KGHSH, CDR2 LQKENI, per germline. This CDR3 reads CASSPLQARGDEQYF. In nucleotides, the CDR3 is TGTGCCAGCTCACCATTACAGGCCAGGGGGGACGAGCAGTACTTC.

Notes on this clone: At one of its ends the junction is not consistent with the germline gene, which may arise from a read error. The chain carries TRBV6-1 and TRBJ2-2; TRBD1 agrees at 7 bases. CDR1 and CDR2 (germline): MNHNS, SASEGT. The CDR3 length is 15 residues. In nucleotides, the CDR3 is TGTGCCAGCAGTTCGGGACAGTTTGACACCGGGGAGTTGTTTTTT. Its protein product is CASSSGQFDTGELFF.

The chain is built from TRBV5-1 and TRBJ2-1; TRBD2 agrees at 11 bases. This CDR3 contains 16 residues. J was trimmed by 9 bases and V by 4 bases; bases with no gene match: 12. Germline loops: CDR1 SGHRS, CDR2 YFSETQ. CDR3: CASSMALAGDLGEQFF. The DNA for the CDR3 is TGCGCCAGCAGCATGGCACTAGCGGGGGACCTGGGTGAGCAGTTCTTC.

By sample share, this clone is medium-sized. The J gene is TRBJ1-1, the V gene TRBV20-1; 7 nucleotides match TRBD1. Germline V CDR1 and CDR2: DFQATT, SNEGSKA (reference sequence). The ends lost 2 bases at V and 8 bases at J; junction bases unmatched: 5. The CDR3 has 12 amino acids. The CDR3 sequence is CSARSRQGEAFF. The CDR3, as DNA: TGCAGTGCTAGATCCCGACAGGGAGAAGCTTTCTTT.

This rearrangement joins TRBV4-2 to TRBJ2-4; no reliable D call. Trimming cost V 0 bases and J 0 bases, with 9 bases left between them. CDR3 size: 16 residues. The V gene's germline CDR1 is LGHNA and CDR2 YNFKEQ. CDR3 in DNA: TGTGCCAGCAGCCAAGAGCTTGTGGAAGCCAAAAACATTCAGTACTTC. This sequence encodes CASSQELVEAKNIQYF.

This clone ranks as medium-sized. V is TRBV20-1 and J is TRBJ2-1; 9 bases are shared with TRBD2. Unmatched junction bases numbered 5, after V lost 6 bases and J lost 5 bases. The CDR3 consists of 13 residues. Germline values: CDR1 DFQATT, CDR2 SNEGSKA (reference sequence). The CDR3 DNA follows: TGCAGTGCCCGGCTAGCGGGACACAATGAGCAGTTCTTC. It yields the protein CSARLAGHNEQFF.

This clone was counted a few times. The chain employs TRBV15 and TRBJ2-3, with 8 bases aligning to TRBD2. CDR1 and CDR2 from the germline V gene are LNHNV and YYDKDF (reference sequence). J gave up 4 bases and V 4 bases, and 7 bases lay outside the gene matches. This CDR3 contains 15 residues. The CDR3 here is CATSKGAGEADTQYF. CDR3 DNA: TGTGCCACCAGCAAGGGAGCGGGGGAGGCAGATACGCAGTATTTT.

The chain combines TRBV20-1 with TRBJ1-6; 9 bases line up with TRBD1. CDR3 length equals 16 residues. Germline V lookup: CDR1 DFQATT, CDR2 SNEGSKA (reference sequence). V shed 0 bases, J shed 7 bases, and the junction held 7 bases outside the gene matches. The CDR3 DNA sequence: TGCAGTGCTAGAGACCCCGGACAGGGGAGAAATTCACCCCTCCACTTT. Translation gives CSARDPGQGRNSPLHF.

Details on this clone: An end of the junction does not agree with germline; a read error may underlie this. This chain connects TRBV28 to TRBJ2-1; 9 positions agree with TRBD2. The CDR3 length is 15 residues. Germline V gene data show CDR1 as MDHEN and CDR2 as SYDVKM. The CDR3: CASRPGGRDYNEQSF. The DNA for the CDR3 is TGTGCCAGCAGACCGGGCGGGAGGGATTACAATGAGCAGTCCTTC. The full variable domain, its missing parts supplied by reference TRBV28 and TRBJ2-1, is DVKVTQSSRYLVKRTGEKVFLECVQDMDHENMFWYRQDPGLGLRLIYFSYDVKMKEKGDIPEGYSVSREKKERFSLILESASTNQTSMYLCASRPGGRDYNEQSFGPGTRLTVL.

Turning to this clone: The germline gene is not matched at one end of the junction; a read error may be the cause. The gene calls are TRBV9 and TRBJ2-1; D is tentatively TRBD1 or TRBD2 (5 bases each). Looked up from germline, CDR1 is SGDLS and CDR2 is YYNGEE. This CDR3 is 11 amino acids long. CDR3 region: CASRGVGRENF. The CDR3, as DNA: TGTGCCAGCAGGGGGGTAGGGCGCGAAAACTTC. The full variable domain, its missing parts supplied by reference TRBV9 and TRBJ2-1, is DSGVTQTPKHLITATGQRVTLRCSPRSGDLSVYWYQQSLDQGLQFLIQYYNGEERAKGNILERFSAQQFPDLHSELNLSSLELGDSALYFCASRGVGRENFGPGTRLTVL.

This clone counts as medium-sized. V and J are TRBV6-1 and TRBJ2-5; no definite D call. The length of the CDR3 is 15 residues. V was pared by 6 bases and J by 2 bases, with 16 bases between. Germline assignment: CDR1 MNHNS and CDR2 SASEGT. CDR3 in DNA: TGTGCCAGCAGAAAGGACGGCCGGTTTCAAGAGACCCAGTACTTC. Amino acids: CASRKDGRFQETQYF.

This sequence joins TRBV5-5 and TRBJ2-7; D is uncertain. This CDR3 region has 13 residues. The V and J ends lost 4 bases and 3 bases respectively, with 11 bases between them. Germline CDR1 is SGHKS and CDR2 is YYEKEE (reference sequence). In DNA form, the CDR3 reads TGTGCCAGCAGCGACGGACGCCTCTACGAGCAGTACTTC. Translating gives CASSDGRLYEQYF.

The CDR3 sequence: CASSSDRGSSTEAFF. CDR3 nucleotide sequence: TGTGCCAGCAGCTCCGACAGGGGGTCGAGCACTGAAGCTTTCTTT. This sequence joins TRBV7-2 and TRBJ1-1, with 9 bases identical to TRBD1. This CDR3 comprises 15 residues. Per germline, CDR1 SGHTA and CDR2 FQGNSA. Trimming removed 4 bases from V and 4 bases from J; junction bases left unmatched: 7.

The chain employs TRBV20-1 and TRBJ2-6; D gene uncertain. Germline V gene lookup returns CDR1 DFQATT and CDR2 SNEGSKA (reference sequence). The CDR3 sequence is 14 residues long. V lost 2 bases and J 0 bases, leaving 5 bases between the germline ends. CDR3 protein: CSARTLSGANVLTF. CDR3 sequence (DNA): TGCAGTGCTAGAACCCTCTCTGGGGCCAACGTCCTGACTTTC.